Listed below are T cell receptor beta chains from one sample, sequenced in a study of T cells after posttransplantation cyclophosphamide. The table came from immunoSEQ multiplex PCR; TCRdb's copy has only in-frame clones and leaves some out. This sample has over 10,000 clones, each found more than once. This material consisted of PBMCs, taken after allogeneic stem cell transplant with posttransplant cyclophosphamide. These receptors were obtained from a female patient in her 40s who received an allogeneic stem cell transplant from an unrelated donor, was CMV-positive, and had acute GVHD only. A subset of T cells may come from the graft donor. CDR3s include the opening cysteine and the closing phenylalanine or tryptophan. A D gene is named only where the DNA matches it firmly. Clone sizes are given selectively: once, few, many, or a class where the clone is expanded.

CDR3 DNA	CDR3 protein	J gene	clone size	V gene	D gene
TGTGCCAGCAGCGTAGGGCAGGGGGGCCCATACGAGCAGTACTTC	CASSVGQGGPYEQYF	TRBJ2-7	few	TRBV9	NA
TGCGCCACCCGCGGCCCACAGGGATTCGAGACCCAGTACTTC	CATRGPQGFETQYF	TRBJ2-5	NA	TRBV10-1	NA
TGTGCCACCTCGGGACAGACTAATAACTATGGCTACACCTTC	CATSGQTNNYGYTF	TRBJ1-2	NA	TRBV19	TRBD1
TGTGCCAGCAGCCAGCCGGACAGGGGGTTTACCGGGGAGCTGTTTTTT	CASSQPDRGFTGELFF	TRBJ2-2	NA	TRBV4-2	TRBD1
TGTGCCAGCTCACCGGGAGCCTGGAACATTCAGTACTTC	CASSPGAWNIQYF	TRBJ2-4	many	TRBV18	NA
TGTGCCAGCAGCTGGGGACAGAACTATGGCTACACCTTC	CASSWGQNYGYTF	TRBJ1-2	many	TRBV5-6	TRBD1
TGTGCCAGCAGCAGGACAGGGTATAATGGCTACACCTTC	CASSRTGYNGYTF	TRBJ1-2	NA	TRBV6-1	TRBD1
TGCAGCGTTGAGTCCGGGAGCTCCTACGAGCAGTACTTC	CSVESGSSYEQYF	TRBJ2-7	few	TRBV29-1	NA
TGTGCCAGCAGCCGGAGGATTTCCGGATTGACCTATGGCTACACCTTC	CASSRRISGLTYGYTF	TRBJ1-2	many	TRBV7-2	NA
TGTGCCAGCAGCTTAGGACAACGGGAGACCCAGTACTTC	CASSLGQRETQYF	TRBJ2-5	few	TRBV7-2	NA
TGTGCCAGCAGCTTAACCCAGCGGGGTTACAATGAGCAGTTCTTC	CASSLTQRGYNEQFF	TRBJ2-1	many	TRBV7-3	TRBD2
TGTGCCAGCAGCGCCACAGGGGGCAGGGAGACCCAGTACTTC	CASSATGGRETQYF	TRBJ2-5	many	TRBV6-5	TRBD1
TGTGCTAGTGGTTTGCCCTCCGGGACAGGGATCGATGAGCAGTTCTTC	CASGLPSGTGIDEQFF	TRBJ2-1	many	TRBV12-5	TRBD1
TGTGCCAGCAGCGTAGTTGCAGGGATCAGCACAGATACGCAGTATTTT	CASSVVAGISTDTQYF	TRBJ2-3	NA	TRBV9	NA
TGTGCCAGCAGCGGTCAACTTACAGGGGTCGGCTACACCTTC	CASSGQLTGVGYTF	TRBJ1-2	NA	TRBV9	TRBD1
TGTGCCAGCAGCATCTCTTTAACAGGGGAAGAAGGAGAGACCCAGTACTTC	CASSISLTGEEGETQYF	TRBJ2-5	many	TRBV9	TRBD1
TGTGCCAGTAGTCTAGCGGGAGAAAGGCGAGAGACCCAGTACTTC	CASSLAGERRETQYF	TRBJ2-5	many	TRBV19	TRBD2
TGTGCCAGCAGCCGACTAGTCGGGGATACGCAGTATTTT	CASSRLVGDTQYF	TRBJ2-3	many	TRBV6-4	NA
TGTGCCAGCAGTTTAGATTCTCCCCGCGAGAGCACAGATACGCAGTATTTT	CASSLDSPRESTDTQYF	TRBJ2-3	many	TRBV27	NA
TGTGCCAGCAGCCCTAACAGGGGTACAGCGGGAGATACGCAGTATTTT	CASSPNRGTAGDTQYF	TRBJ2-3	many	TRBV5-4	NA
TGTGCCAGTAGTCTGACAGAAAATTACGAGCAGTACTTC	CASSLTENYEQYF	TRBJ2-7	few	TRBV19	NA
TGTGCCAGCAGCTTACCCCGGGACAGGGCCTCCAAAAACATTCAGTACTTC	CASSLPRDRASKNIQYF	TRBJ2-4	many	TRBV7-2	TRBD1
TGTGCCAGCAGCTCCGGACACCTGAACACTGAAGCTTTCTTT	CASSSGHLNTEAFF	TRBJ1-1	many	TRBV7-6	NA
TGTGCCAGCAGTCAGGGTAGCGGGAGTGGGACAGATACGCAGTATTTT	CASSQGSGSGTDTQYF	TRBJ2-3	many	TRBV27	TRBD2
TGTGCCAGCAGTCCGTGGGGGGGTATCTCGAGGGCGAGCGAGCAGTACTTC	CASSPWGGISRASEQYF	TRBJ2-7	NA	TRBV28	TRBD2
TGCGCCAGCAGCCAAGTCGCACAGGGGCCCCTTCGCTACTTC	CASSQVAQGPLRYF	TRBJ2-7	few	TRBV4-1	TRBD1
TGTGCCAGCAACCGGATTGGACGCGGGAGTGAAGCTTTCTTT	CASNRIGRGSEAFF	TRBJ1-1	many	TRBV2	NA
TGTGCCAGCAGCTTGGGGGACTTTACCACAGATACGCAGTATTTT	CASSLGDFTTDTQYF	TRBJ2-3	NA	TRBV7-3	NA
TGTGCCAGCAGTTTTAGCGGGGGGGCCTACAATGAGCAGTTCTTC	CASSFSGGAYNEQFF	TRBJ2-1	NA	TRBV7-3	TRBD2
TGTGCCAGCAGCGGACAGGCGGGAGATACGCAGTATTTT	CASSGQAGDTQYF	TRBJ2-3	many	TRBV4-2	TRBD1
TGCGCCAGCAGCCGCCGGGACAGGGTCTTTGGCTACACCTTC	CASSRRDRVFGYTF	TRBJ1-2	many	TRBV4-3	TRBD1
TGTGCCAGCAGCCAACCCACGGACAATGAGCAGTTCTTC	CASSQPTDNEQFF	TRBJ2-1	many	TRBV4-2	NA
TGCAGCGTTGTGACAGGGGGAATCGGGGAGCTGTTTTTT	CSVVTGGIGELFF	TRBJ2-2	many	TRBV29-1	TRBD1